This TCR beta chain was sequenced during a study of blood T cell repertoires in COVID-19. Background on the study: COVID-19 samples, acute and convalescent, were from the United States, Italy and Spain.

The ends were cut back, 2 bases at V and 1 base at J, with 11 bases in the middle. The CDR3 totals 14 residues. Germline V lookup: CDR1 GTSNPN, CDR2 SVGIG (reference sequence). The table came from immunoSEQ multiplex PCR; TCRdb's copy has only in-frame clones and leaves some out. The data show approximately 120,000 clones, with more than 80% seen just once and roughly 4.5% held by the top ten. The chain recombines TRBV30 with TRBJ1-1; no reliable D call. The TCR was taken from a human donor in a cohort sampled during active COVID-19. Material for sequencing was peripheral blood. CDR3 coding DNA: TGTGCCTGGAGTTCCCCGTTTAAGAACACTGAAGCTTTCTTT. Translation gives CAWSSPFKNTEAFF.